The clone carrying this T cell receptor beta chain was detected many times. The antigen is undetermined. There are 11 residues in the CDR3. Trimming cost V 4 bases and J 3 bases, with 4 bases left between them. Molecular barcoding with unique molecular identifiers was used for the TCRbeta library. TCRdb re-called the PCR reads through MiXCR, storing one row per CDR3 protein. The table includes fewer than 350,000 distinct CDR3 sequences, around 9.1% detected once. This entry comes from a study of T-cell reconstitution after alpha-beta-depleted transplantation in children. Regarding the study as a whole: Fresh T-cell production supplied most of the T-cell counts and diversity seen one year after transplant. Surviving recipient T cells and thymic progenitors underlay high day-60 TCRbeta diversity in some patients.

The chain uses TRBV12-3 or TRBV12-4 and TRBJ2-7; D is ambiguous. Sample: PBMCs, taken before TCRalphabeta/CD19-depleted stem cell transplant. This clonotype originated in a boy in the first two years of life with acute myeloid leukemia, due to receive a stem cell transplant. The CDR3 is CASSWDYEQYF. The CDR3 DNA is TGTGCCAGCAGTTGGGACTACGAGCAGTACTTC.